This TCR beta chain was observed in a study of T cell responses to AZD1222 COVID-19 vaccine. Whole-study results and caveats: White British donors predominated, females outnumbered males, and clonal diversity was possibly underestimated. The study reported that nearly half of spike-specific TCRs target unmutated variant regions.

The method was immunoSEQ multiplex PCR; TCRdb's version includes in-frame clones alone and lacks a portion of them. Here the sample spans 200,000 or so clones, 80% to 90% being singletons. The CDR3 has 16 residues. V lost 3 bases and J lost 0; bases outside the gene matches: 7. The germline gives CDR1 SGDLS, CDR2 YYNGEE. As for this clone: Its antigen is undetermined.

The specimen comprised peripheral blood, sampled on day 0 of MenACWY control vaccination. The chain employs TRBV9 and TRBJ2-3, with 7 positions matching TRBD2. This sequence was found in an adult in good health. CDR3 in amino acids: CASSAGTITSTDTQYF. In DNA, the CDR3 is TGTGCCAGCAGCGCCGGGACTATCACTAGCACAGATACGCAGTATTTT.